This TCR beta chain was recorded in a study (dated by TCRdb to the early 2010s). As regards this clonotype: The specificity of this receptor is unknown. Per-nucleotide qualities are absent, and no much larger clonotype sits a single base away.

The CDR3 spans 16 residues, from the cysteine through the phenylalanine. Only the CDR3 region is kept as DNA, spanning 48 bases read in frame from base 1. The V end loses 1 base and the J end loses 13 bases, and a stretch of 26 bases separates them. Looking up the germline V gene (reference sequence) yields CDR1 GTSNPN and CDR2 SVGIG. Data came from an Illumina Genome Analyzer IIx. TCRdb reprocessing: public reads trimmed at Q25 with fastp, clones called with MiXCR, in-frame beta chains kept. CDR3 protein sequences are deduplicated, and each keeps its most common genes and DNA. The sample contains around 15,000 distinct CDR3 sequences, approximately 34% of them found a single time. Of the sample, approximately 16% is held by the ten largest clones.

The sequence is built from TRBV30 and TRBJ1-5; the D gene cannot be named for sure. Source material: blood. The receptor comes from a human donor. The CDR3: CAWSAGRELAKNIQHF. In nucleotide form, the sequence is TGTGCCTGGAGTGCCGGGCGGGAGCTAGCCAAAAACATTCAGCATTTT.